The clone carrying this T cell receptor beta chain was seen a handful of times. Its antigen remains unidentified. With 5 bases removed from V and 5 bases from J, the gap between germline ends came to 11 bases. Germline CDR1 is MRHNA and CDR2 is SNTAGT. The CDR3 length is 13 residues. This sample was included in a study of response to subunit inactivated influenza vaccine. Study outcomes and limitations: That few new T cells are recruited by each seasonal influenza vaccination was the authors' suggestion.

TCRdb recomputed calls from the RT-PCR reads with MiXCR, one row per CDR3 protein. The sample carries about half a million distinct CDR3 sequences, roughly 27% recorded once. The clonotype originates from a man aged 45-65 years who received an inactivated influenza vaccine. This chain connects TRBV6-4 to TRBJ2-3; weak D call: TRBD1 (5 bases). Material: CD4+ T cells sorted from PBMCs, obtained approximately 5 days after vaccination. CDR3 region: CASSTGGLDTQYF. The CDR3 nucleotides are TGTGCCAGCAGTACAGGTGGGCTAGATACGCAGTATTTT.